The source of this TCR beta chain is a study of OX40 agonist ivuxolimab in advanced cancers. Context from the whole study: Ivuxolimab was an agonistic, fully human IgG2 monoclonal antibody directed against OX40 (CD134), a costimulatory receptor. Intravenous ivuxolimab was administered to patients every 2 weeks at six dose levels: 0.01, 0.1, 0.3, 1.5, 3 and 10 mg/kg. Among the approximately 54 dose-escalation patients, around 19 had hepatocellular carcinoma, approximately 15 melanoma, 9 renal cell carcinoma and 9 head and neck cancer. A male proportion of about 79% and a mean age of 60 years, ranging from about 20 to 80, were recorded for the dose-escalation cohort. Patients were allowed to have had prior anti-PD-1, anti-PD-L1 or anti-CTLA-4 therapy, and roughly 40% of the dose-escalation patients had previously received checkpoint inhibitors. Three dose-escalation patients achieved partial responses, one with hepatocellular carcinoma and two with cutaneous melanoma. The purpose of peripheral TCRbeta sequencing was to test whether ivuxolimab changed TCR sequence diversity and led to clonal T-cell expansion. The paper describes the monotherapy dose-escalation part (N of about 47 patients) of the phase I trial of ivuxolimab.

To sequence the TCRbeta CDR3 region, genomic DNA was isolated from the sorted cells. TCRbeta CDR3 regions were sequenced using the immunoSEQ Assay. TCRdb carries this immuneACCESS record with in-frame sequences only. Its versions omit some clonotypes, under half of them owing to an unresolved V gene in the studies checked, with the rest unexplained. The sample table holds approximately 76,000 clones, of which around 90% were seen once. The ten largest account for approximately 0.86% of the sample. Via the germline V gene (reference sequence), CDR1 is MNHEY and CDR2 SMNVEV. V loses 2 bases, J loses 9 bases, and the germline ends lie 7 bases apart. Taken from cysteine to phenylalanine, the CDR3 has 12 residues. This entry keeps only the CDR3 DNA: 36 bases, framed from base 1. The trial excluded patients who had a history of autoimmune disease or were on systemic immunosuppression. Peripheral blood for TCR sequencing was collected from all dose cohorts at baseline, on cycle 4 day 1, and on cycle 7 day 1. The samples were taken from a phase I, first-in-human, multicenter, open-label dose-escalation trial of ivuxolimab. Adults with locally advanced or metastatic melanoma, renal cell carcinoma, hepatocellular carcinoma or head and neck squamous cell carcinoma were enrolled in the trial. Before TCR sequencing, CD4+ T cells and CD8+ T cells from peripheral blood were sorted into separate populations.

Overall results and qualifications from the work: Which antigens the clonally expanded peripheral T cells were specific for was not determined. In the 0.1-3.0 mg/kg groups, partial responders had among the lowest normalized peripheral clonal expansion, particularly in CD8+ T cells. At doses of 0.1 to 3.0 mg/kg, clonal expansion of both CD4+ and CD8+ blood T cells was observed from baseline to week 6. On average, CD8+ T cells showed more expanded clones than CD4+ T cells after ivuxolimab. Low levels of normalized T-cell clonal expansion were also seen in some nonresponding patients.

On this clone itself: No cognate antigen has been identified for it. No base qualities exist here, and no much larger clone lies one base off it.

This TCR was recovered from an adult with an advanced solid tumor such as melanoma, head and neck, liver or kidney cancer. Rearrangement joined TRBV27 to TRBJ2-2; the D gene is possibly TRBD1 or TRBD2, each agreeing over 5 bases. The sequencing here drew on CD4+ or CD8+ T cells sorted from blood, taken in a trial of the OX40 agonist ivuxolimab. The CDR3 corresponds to CASSLKGRELFF. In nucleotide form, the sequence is TGTGCCAGCAGTTTAAAGGGACGGGAGCTGTTTTTT.